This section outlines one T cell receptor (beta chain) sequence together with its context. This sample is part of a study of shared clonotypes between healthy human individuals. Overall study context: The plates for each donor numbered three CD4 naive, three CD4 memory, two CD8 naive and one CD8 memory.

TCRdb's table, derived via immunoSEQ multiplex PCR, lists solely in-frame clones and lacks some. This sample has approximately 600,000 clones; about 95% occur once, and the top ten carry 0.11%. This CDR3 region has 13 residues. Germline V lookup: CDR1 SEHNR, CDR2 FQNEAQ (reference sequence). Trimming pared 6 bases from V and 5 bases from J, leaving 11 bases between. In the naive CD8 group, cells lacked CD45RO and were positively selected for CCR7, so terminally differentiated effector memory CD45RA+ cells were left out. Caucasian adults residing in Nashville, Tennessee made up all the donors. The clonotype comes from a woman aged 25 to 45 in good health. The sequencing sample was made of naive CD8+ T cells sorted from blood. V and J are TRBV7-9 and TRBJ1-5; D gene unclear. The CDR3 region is CASRTDGDQPQHF. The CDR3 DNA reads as TGTGCCAGCAGAACCGACGGAGATCAGCCCCAGCATTTT.